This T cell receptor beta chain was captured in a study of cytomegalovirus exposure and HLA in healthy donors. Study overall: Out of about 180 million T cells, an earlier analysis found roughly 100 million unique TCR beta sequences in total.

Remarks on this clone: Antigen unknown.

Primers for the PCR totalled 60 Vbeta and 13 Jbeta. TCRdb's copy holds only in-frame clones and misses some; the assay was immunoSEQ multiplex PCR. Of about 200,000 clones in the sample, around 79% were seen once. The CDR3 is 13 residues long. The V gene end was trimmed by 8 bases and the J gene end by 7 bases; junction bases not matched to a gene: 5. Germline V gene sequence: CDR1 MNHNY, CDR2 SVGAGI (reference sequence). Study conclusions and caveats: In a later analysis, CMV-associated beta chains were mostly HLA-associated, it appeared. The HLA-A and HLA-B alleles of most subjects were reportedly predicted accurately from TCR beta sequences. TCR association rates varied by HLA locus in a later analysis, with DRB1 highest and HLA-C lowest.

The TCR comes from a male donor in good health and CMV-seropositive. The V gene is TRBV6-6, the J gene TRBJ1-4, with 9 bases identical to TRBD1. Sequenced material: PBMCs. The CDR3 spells CASHGTGFEKLFF. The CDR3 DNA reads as TGTGCCAGCCATGGGACAGGGTTTGAAAAACTGTTTTTT.